The 32 T cell receptor beta chains given below trace back to one sample, sequenced in a study of tumor-infiltrating lymphocytes in primary liver carcinoma. Investigators took RNA and DNA out together from about 19-30 mg of unsorted bulk tissue. A constant-region primer served to make TCR beta cDNA from about 500 ng total RNA. ARM-PCR was slightly modified, and three nested multiplex PCR rounds with it gave rise to the TCR beta libraries. Use of TRBV1-TRBV30 forward primers with a C-beta reverse primer characterized the first two PCR rounds, which lasted 10 cycles each. Each CDR3 protein gets one entry after TCRdb re-called the multiplex PCR reads with MiXCR. The sample contains just over 20,000 distinct CDR3 sequences, 79% of which appear only once. The sample consisted of liver tumor tissue from sampling region 4. The subset: tumor region T4, right-lateral pole. All receptors derive from a woman aged 25 to 45 with primary liver carcinoma and hepatitis B virus infection.

This clonotype is termed medium-sized. This chain links TRBV6-6 with TRBJ2-6, with D maybe TRBD2 (5 bases). The length of the CDR3 is 16 residues. The V gene's germline CDR1 is MNHNY and CDR2 SVGAGI (reference sequence). V lost 7 bases, J lost 0 bases, and 13 bases lay in between. The CDR3 DNA reads TGTGCCAGCAACCTCCGGGGTCGCTCTGGGGCCAACGTCCTGACTTTC. Amino acids: CASNLRGRSGANVLTF.

This clonotype is a singleton in its sample. A junction end diverges from the germline sequence, so it may reflect a read error. The chain joins TRBV6-1 to TRBJ1-2; D ambiguous. CDR1 MNHNS and CDR2 SASEGT come from the germline V gene. The CDR3 extends over 18 amino acids. The CDR3 nucleotides read TGTGCCAGTAGTGAACGGTTCCTGATCCTTAGATCTAACCATGGCTACACCTTC. It codes for CASSERFLILRSNHGYTF.

This sequence joins TRBV20-1 and TRBJ2-5; 11 bases are shared with TRBD2. Germline V gene sequence: CDR1 DFQATT, CDR2 SNEGSKA (reference sequence). The CDR3 has 12 amino acids. Trimming cost V 6 bases and J 4 bases; bases outside gene matches: 1. CDR3 nucleotide sequence: TGCAGTGCCGGACTAGCGGGAGAGACCCAGTACTTC. Translation: CSAGLAGETQYF.

Remarks on this clonotype: Its ends do not fully match the called genes, so a read error is possible. The genes are TRBV11-2 and TRBJ1-1; 12 bases are a match to TRBD1. Germline-derived CDR1 and CDR2 are SGHAT and FQNNGV. The CDR3 sequence is 20 residues long. This CDR3 reads CPSSVRDRGRKRWSNTEAFF. The CDR3 DNA is TGTCCCAGCAGCGTTCGGGACAGGGGGCGTAAGAGGTGGAGTAACACTGAGGCTTTCTTT.

Comments on this clonotype: A junction end diverges from the germline sequence, so it may reflect a read error. This chain connects TRBV7-9 to TRBJ2-3, with 7 bases matching TRBD1. CDR1 is SEHNR and CDR2 is FQNEAQ in the germline V gene (reference sequence). The CDR3 spans 16 residues. CDR3 residues: CASSLEKGQQEDTQYF. The CDR3 DNA reads TGTGCCAGCAGCTTAGAAAAGGGACAGCAAGAAGATACGCAGTACTTT.

With regard to this clonotype: One end of the junction does not line up with germline, which may come from a read error. V is TRBV7-8 and J is TRBJ2-2; 7 bases are shared with TRBD1. The CDR3 runs 16 residues. Germline V gene data show CDR1 as SGHVS and CDR2 as FQNEAQ. The CDR3 region has the DNA TGTGCCAGCAGCTCTAAGGGACAGAAGAACAACGGGGAGCTGTTATTT. Protein sequence: CASSSKGQKNNGELLF.

On this clonotype: Germline is not matched at one junction end, which may reflect a read error. The chain employs TRBV4-1 and TRBJ1-4; no clear D. This CDR3 comprises 14 residues. CDR1 and CDR2 (germline): MGHRA, YSYEKL. The CDR3 nucleotides read TGTGTCAGCAGCCCCCCTCGGGTACATGAAAAACTGCTTTTT. This gives the protein CVSSPPRVHEKLLF.

Notes on this clonotype: Just one base apart from a much larger clone, this may be a read error. The genes are TRBV11-1 and TRBJ2-7, with unresolved D. The length of the CDR3 is 14 residues. The V gene's germline CDR1 is SGHAT and CDR2 FQDESV (reference sequence). The V and J ends lost 0 bases and 0 bases respectively, with 6 bases between them. CDR3 bases: TGTGCCAGCAGCTTAGCGTCGGCCTCCTACGAGCAGTACTTC. Translating gives CASSLASASYEQYF.

As for this clonotype: Germline and junction disagree at one end, which may indicate a read error. This sequence joins TRBV4-3 and TRBJ2-1; 8 positions match TRBD2. The V gene's germline CDR1 is LGHNA and CDR2 YSLEER. The CDR3 covers 16 residues. The CDR3 protein is CASSQDAGGSYDEQFF. The CDR3 region has the DNA TGCGCCAGCAGCCAAGATGCGGGAGGCTCCTACGATGAGCAGTTCTTT.

A note on this clonotype: Without the conserved terminal phenylalanine or tryptophan, this CDR3 likely stems from a read error. No DNA is shown, since the ends of the CDR3 on it are uncertain; the CDR3 is the one TCRdb lists. This rearrangement joins TRBV6-5 to TRBJ2-5; the table assigns TRBD1, which was not confirmed against the DNA. Germline CDR1 is MNHEY and CDR2 is SVGAGI. The CDR3 is 13 residues long, counting both termini. CDR3 sequence reads: CASSTDRGLTQYL.

The chain has TRBV11-3 and TRBJ2-1; 14 bases are shared with TRBD2. Losses at the gene ends were 10 bases for V and 11 bases for J; bases not matched to a gene: 10. Germline V gives CDR1 SGHNT, CDR2 YENEEA. The CDR3 totals 14 residues. CDR3 residues: CANNRLAGGYKQFF. Written as DNA, the CDR3 is TGTGCCAACAACCGACTAGCGGGGGGGTATAAGCAGTTCTTC.

At least ten counts were recorded for this clonotype. The chain has TRBV6-5 and TRBJ1-1; D unresolved. Germline assignment: CDR1 MNHEY and CDR2 SVGAGI. This CDR3 region has 13 residues. Deletions cut 11 bases from V and 3 bases from J, with 16 bases between. This CDR3 reads CAGTEGTDTEAFF. The CDR3 DNA is TGTGCCGGCACTGAGGGAACTGACACTGAAGCTTTCTTT.

Turning to this clonotype: The junction departs from the called germline gene at one end, perhaps through a read error. The V call is TRBV9, the J call TRBJ1-2; D unresolved. The CDR3 runs to 14 residues. Germline assignment: CDR1 SGDLS and CDR2 YYNGEE. The CDR3 reads CASSIGDGPYGNTF. Here the CDR3 DNA reads TGTGCCAGCAGCATAGGCGATGGACCTTATGGCAACACCTTC. Drawing the rest from reference TRBV9 and TRBJ1-2, the complete variable domain is DSGVTQTPKHLITATGQRVTLRCSPRSGDLSVYWYQQSLDQGLQFLIQYYNGEERAKGNILERFSAQQFPDLHSELNLSSLELGDSALYFCASSIGDGPYGNTFGSGTRLTVV.

The chain has TRBV7-8 and TRBJ2-2; TRBD2 is a possible D gene (5 bases). CDR1 is SGHVS, CDR2 FQNEAQ, per germline. This CDR3 spans 15 amino acids. With 2 bases removed from V and 4 bases from J, the gap between germline ends came to 11 bases. CDR3 loop: CASSLQGLSTGELFF. Here the CDR3 DNA reads TGTGCCAGCAGCTTACAAGGACTCTCCACCGGGGAGCTGTTTTTT.

This clonotype came up many times. An end of the junction differs from the germline gene, which may be a read error. The V gene is TRBV11-1, the J gene TRBJ2-3; TRBD2 might be the D (5 bases). Germline loops: CDR1 SGHAT, CDR2 FQDESV (reference sequence). This CDR3 is 15 amino acids long. As DNA, the CDR3 is TGTGCCAGCAGTTTGCCGAGGGAGAGCACAGATACGAAGTATTTT. Translation gives CASSLPRESTDTKYF.

The chain links TRBV13 to TRBJ1-1; 10 nucleotides match TRBD1. In germline, CDR1 is PRHDT, CDR2 FYEKMQ (reference sequence). The CDR3 runs 14 residues. The V gene end was trimmed by 10 bases and the J gene end by 5 bases; junction bases not matched to a gene: 10. CDR3 amino acids: CAIRTGGANTEAFF. The CDR3 DNA sequence: TGTGCCATTAGGACAGGGGGTGCAAATACTGAAGCTTTCTTT.

The rearrangement joins TRBV11-2 to TRBJ2-3, with TRBD2 matching over 13 bases. CDR1 is SGHAT, CDR2 FQNNGV, per germline. With 4 bases clipped from V and 4 bases from J, the junction kept 2 bases outside the gene matches. This CDR3 is 15 amino acids long. Here the CDR3 DNA reads TGTGCCAGCAGCTCGGGACTAGCGGGACCAGATACGCAGTATTTT. Its protein is CASSSGLAGPDTQYF. Based on the CDR3 plus reference TRBV11-2 and TRBJ2-3, the full variable domain is EAGVAQSPRYKIIEKRQSVAFWCNPISGHATLYWYQQILGQGPKLLIQFQNNGVVDDSQLPKDRFSAERLKGVDSTLKIQPAKLEDSAVYLCASSSGLAGPDTQYFGPGTRLTVL.

This clonotype was seen a single time. CDR3 DNA: TGTGCCAGCAGCTTAGTTCAAGACAGGGGGTGCCGGGAGCTGTTTTTT. Its protein product is CASSLVQDRGCRELFF. The chain is built from TRBV11-2 and TRBJ2-2; 9 bases align to TRBD1. The CDR3 length is 16 residues. From germline, CDR1 is SGHAT and CDR2 FQNNGV. The V segment lost 1 base and the J segment 9 bases; nucleotides outside the gene matches: 9.

This clonotype was counted many times. At one of its ends the junction is not consistent with the germline gene, which may arise from a read error. J is TRBJ2-5 and V is TRBV11-2, with D tentatively TRBD1 (6 bases). The CDR3 contains 17 residues. The germline V gene encodes CDR1 SGHAT and CDR2 FQNNGV. The CDR3 sequence: CASRLVSGGSRQETQYF. The CDR3 nucleotides are TGTGCCAGCAGATTAGTTAGTGGGGGCAGTCGGCAAGAGACCCAGTACTTC.

As to this clonotype: This could be a read error, since a much larger clone is one nucleotide away. The chain uses TRBV12-3 or TRBV12-4 and TRBJ2-4; D remains unclear. The CDR3 loop spans 12 amino acids. With 1 base removed from V and 6 bases from J, the gap between germline ends came to 4 bases. In DNA form, the CDR3 reads TGTGCCAGCAGTTTAGTAGGAAACATTCAGTACTTC. Its translation: CASSLVGNIQYF.

This clonotype qualifies as medium-sized (0.01 to 0.1%). This chain uses TRBV6-1 with TRBJ2-4, with a possible D match to TRBD2 (6 bases). Germline V CDR1 and CDR2: MNHNS, SASEGT. The V end was cut by 10 bases, the J end by 0 bases, with 22 bases between. This CDR3 spans 17 amino acids. The CDR3 reads CATCGRRVLVAKNIQYF. The CDR3 DNA follows: TGTGCCACTTGTGGGCGGAGGGTCCTGGTAGCCAAAAACATTCAGTACTTC.

Comment on this clonotype: A read error may produce the germline difference seen at one junction end. The rearrangement uses TRBV28 and TRBJ2-7; 10 nucleotides match TRBD1. The CDR3 runs 15 residues. The V gene's germline CDR1 is MDHEN and CDR2 SYDVKM. The CDR3 region is CASCDGTGDSCEQYF. The CDR3 region has the DNA TGTGCCAGCTGTGATGGGACAGGGGATTCCTGCGAGCAGTACTTC.

V gene TRBV7-9 combines with J gene TRBJ1-5; D unclear. This CDR3 is built from 18 residues. Germline loops: CDR1 SEHNR, CDR2 FQNEAQ (reference sequence). The V gene lost 3 bases and the J gene lost 3 bases, with 21 bases spanning the gap. CDR3 region: CASSFWGLEGAHNQPQHF. As DNA, the CDR3 is TGTGCCAGCAGCTTTTGGGGTCTGGAGGGAGCCCACAATCAGCCCCAGCATTTT.

This clonotype was seen a single time. Germline is not matched at one junction end, which may reflect a read error. J is TRBJ2-3 and V is TRBV4-3; TRBD2 matches at 9 bases. The CDR3 totals 18 residues. CDR1 and CDR2 (germline): LGHNA, YSLEER. DNA of the CDR3: TGCGCCAACAGCCAAGAAGGCCTAGCGGGATGGCCAACAGATACGCAGTATTTT. Protein product: CANSQEGLAGWPTDTQYF.

Regarding this clonotype: This CDR3 fails to terminate in the conserved phenylalanine or tryptophan, so it likely reflects a read error. The V call is TRBV5-1, the J call TRBJ1-2; D is uncertain. The CDR3 is 13 residues long. From germline, CDR1 is SGHRS and CDR2 YFSETQ. Trimming removed 5 bases from V and 8 bases from J, with 16 bases in between. The CDR3 reads CASSWTNTTGYTS. CDR3 DNA: TGCGCCAGCAGTTGGACCAACACTACCGGCTACACCTCC.

About this clonotype: Germline is not matched at one junction end, which may reflect a read error. This chain uses TRBV4-2 with TRBJ2-7, with 10 bases lining up with TRBD1. Germline CDR1 is LGHNA and CDR2 is YNFKEQ. This CDR3 spans 18 amino acids. The DNA for the CDR3 is TGCGCCAGCAGCCAGGAACACCTAGGACAGGGGGGACCGTGCGAGCAGTGCTTC. Translated: CASSQEHLGQGGPCEQCF.

Concerning this clonotype: The final CDR3 position lacks the conserved phenylalanine or tryptophan, pointing to a likely read error. The chain carries TRBV11-2 and TRBJ1-1; 12 bases are a match to TRBD1. There are 20 residues in the CDR3. Germline V gene lookup returns CDR1 SGHAT and CDR2 FQNNGV. This chain's CDR3 is CASSARDRGRRRRSNTEAFL. The DNA of the CDR3 is TGTGCCAGCAGCGCTCGGGACAGGGGGCGCAGGAGGCGGAGTAACACTGAGGCTTTCCTT.

This clonotype was detected a few times. Relative to the germline gene, one junction end is altered; a read error may explain this. V usage is TRBV6-5 and J usage is TRBJ2-2, with D possibly TRBD2 on 5 matching bases. Per the germline V gene, CDR1 is MNHEY and CDR2 is SVGAGI. This CDR3 contains 15 residues. CDR3 loop: CASSPRPGFTGELFF. The CDR3 DNA reads TGTGCCAGCAGTCCGCGGCCAGGATTCACCGGGGAGTTGTTTTTT.

Turning to this clonotype: One end of the junction is discordant with germline, which a read error may explain. V gene TRBV11-2 combines with J gene TRBJ2-3, with a weak D call TRBD2 (5 bases). CDR3 length: 13 residues. Germline CDR1 SGHAT, CDR2 FQNNGV. CDR3 coding DNA: TGTGCCGGCAGCTTAGCGCTAGGGGATACGCAGTATTTT. Its protein is CAGSLALGDTQYF.

Turning to this clonotype: At one boundary the junction diverges from the germline segment, which might be a read error. This sequence joins TRBV30 and TRBJ2-2, with D perhaps matching TRBD2 (5 bases). In germline, CDR1 is GTSNPN, CDR2 SVGIG (reference sequence). The CDR3 totals 13 residues. CDR3: CAWSGWFSGELFF. In DNA, the CDR3 is TGTGCCTGGAGTGGGTGGTTCTCCGGGGAGCTGTTCTTT.

The chain couples TRBV6-5 to TRBJ2-7; no firm D call. Germline loops: CDR1 MNHEY, CDR2 SVGAGI. This CDR3 has 15 amino acids. The CDR3 nucleotides are TGTACCTGCAGTTACAAGGAAAGCAGCTCCTACGAGCAGTACTTC. Protein sequence: CTCSYKESSSYEQYF.

As to this clonotype: A read error may account for a junction end that differs from germline. The V call is TRBV29-1, the J call TRBJ1-1; D call uncertain. The CDR3 sequence is 12 residues long. Germline CDR1 SQVTM, CDR2 ANQGSEA. The CDR3 loop is CSIEIGSTDAFF. The DNA of the CDR3 is TGCAGCATCGAGATAGGGAGCACTGACGCTTTCTTT.